This TCR beta chain was sequenced for a study of T cell repertoires in cytomegalovirus infection. On the study more broadly: It was recently identified HLA-C-restricted and well-studied HLA-B-restricted CMV epitopes that the study used. It can be stated that public TCR beta signatures indicated CMV infection as well as a matching HLA type. Notes on the study in general: The ex vivo response showed dominance by HLA-C-restricted CMV-specific TCR beta clonotypes.

On this clonotype itself: Its antigen is undetermined.

TCRdb called the reads again in MiXCR, with one record for every CDR3 protein. This table has about half a million distinct CDR3 sequences, 25% to 35% appearing once. The sample here was cultured PBMCs, taken from culture after CMV antigen stimulation. This TCR was sampled from a human donor in good health (CMV status not recorded). Some clones in this sample may be carry-over from other donors' samples.

CDR3 nucleotides: TGTGCCAGCAGCTTGGGACGGAAAGCTAGCACAGATACGCAGTATTTT. It codes for CASSLGRKASTDTQYF. This chain uses TRBV5-4 with TRBJ2-3; D gene uncertain. This CDR3 region has 16 residues. Trimming left V 0 bases short and J 0 bases short, with 11 bases between. Germline CDR1 SGHNT, CDR2 YYREEE (reference sequence).